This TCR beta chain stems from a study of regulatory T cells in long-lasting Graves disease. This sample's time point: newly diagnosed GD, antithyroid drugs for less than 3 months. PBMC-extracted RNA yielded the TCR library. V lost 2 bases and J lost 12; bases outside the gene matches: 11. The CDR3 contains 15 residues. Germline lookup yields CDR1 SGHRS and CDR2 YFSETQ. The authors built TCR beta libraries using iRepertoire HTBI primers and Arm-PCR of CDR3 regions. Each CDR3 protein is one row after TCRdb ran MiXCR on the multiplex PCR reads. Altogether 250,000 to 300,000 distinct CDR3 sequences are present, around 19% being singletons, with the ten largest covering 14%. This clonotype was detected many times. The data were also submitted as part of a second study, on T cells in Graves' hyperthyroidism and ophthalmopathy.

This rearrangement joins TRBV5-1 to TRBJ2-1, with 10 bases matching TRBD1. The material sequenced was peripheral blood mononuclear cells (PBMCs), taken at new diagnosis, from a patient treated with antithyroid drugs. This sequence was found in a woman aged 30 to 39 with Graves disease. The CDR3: CASSLDGRGQGRQFF. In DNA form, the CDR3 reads TGCGCCAGCAGCTTAGATGGTAGGGGACAGGGGAGGCAGTTCTTC.